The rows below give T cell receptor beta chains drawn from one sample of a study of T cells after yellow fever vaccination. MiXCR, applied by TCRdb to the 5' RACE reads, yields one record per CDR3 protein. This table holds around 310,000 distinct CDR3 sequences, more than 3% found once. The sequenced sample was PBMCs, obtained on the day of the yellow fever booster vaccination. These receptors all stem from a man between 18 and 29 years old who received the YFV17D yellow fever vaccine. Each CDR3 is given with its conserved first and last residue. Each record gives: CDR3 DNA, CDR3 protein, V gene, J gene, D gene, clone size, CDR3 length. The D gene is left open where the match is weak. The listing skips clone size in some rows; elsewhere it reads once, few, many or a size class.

TGTGCCAGCACAGAGTCAAATGAAGAGACCCAGTACTTC	CASTESNEETQYF	TRBV25-1	TRBJ2-5	NA	many	13
TGTGCCAGCAGCTTAGTGGACAGGGGGCTTGAGCAGTTCTTC	CASSLVDRGLEQFF	TRBV7-8	TRBJ2-1	TRBD1	NA	14
TGCAGTGCTACGACAGGGGGGACCTACGAGCAGTACTTC	CSATTGGTYEQYF	TRBV20-1	TRBJ2-7	TRBD1	NA	13
TGCAGCGCCCGCCCGACCGGCTCCTACGAGCAGTACTTC	CSARPTGSYEQYF	TRBV29-1	TRBJ2-7	NA	few	13
TGTGCCAGCAGCTTAGTACGGGGCTCCTACGAGCAGTACTTC	CASSLVRGSYEQYF	TRBV11-2	TRBJ2-7	NA	many	14
TGCGCCAGCAGCTTGGCCACAGAATATTCACCCCTCCACTTT	CASSLATEYSPLHF	TRBV5-1	TRBJ1-6	NA	few	14
TGCGCCAGCAGCCCACGTGGGTCTAGCACAGATACGCAGTATTTT	CASSPRGSSTDTQYF	TRBV5-1	TRBJ2-3	NA	many	15
TGTGCCATACGACAGATAAACACTGAAGCTTTCTTT	CAIRQINTEAFF	TRBV10-3	TRBJ1-1	NA	few	12
TGTGCCAGCAGTTTCGGTCCGGGGGGCGGCGGCTACACCTTC	CASSFGPGGGGYTF	TRBV27	TRBJ1-2	NA	NA	14
TGCAGTGCTCCTGATAAGAACACTGAAGCTTTCTTT	CSAPDKNTEAFF	TRBV20-1	TRBJ1-1	NA	few	12
TGTGCCAGCAGCCCCGAACCTTCTTGGACAGCGGGACATTCGAACACCGGGGAGCTGTTTTTT	CASSPEPSWTAGHSNTGELFF	TRBV6-5	TRBJ2-2	NA	few	21
TGTGCCAGCAGTTTAGCTCCGAACACTGAAGCTTTCTTT	CASSLAPNTEAFF	TRBV12-3/TRBV12-4	TRBJ1-1	NA	many	13
TGCGCCAGCAGCCAAGACACAGGTCCTAGCAAAGAGACCCAGTACTTC	CASSQDTGPSKETQYF	TRBV4-1	TRBJ2-5	NA	many	16
TGTGCCAGCCTTAACAGGGGGACCGACTACGAGCAGTACTTC	CASLNRGTDYEQYF	TRBV6-1	TRBJ2-7	TRBD1	many	14
TGTGCCAGCAGCCTTGGGGCGCAGGTGGTAGCTTTCTTT	CASSLGAQVVAFF	TRBV14	TRBJ1-1	NA	few	13
TGTGCCACCCGTGGGGTTAACACCGGGGAGCTGTTTTTT	CATRGVNTGELFF	TRBV24-1	TRBJ2-2	NA	many	13
TGTGCCGGGGGGCAATGGGTGGAGACCCAGTACTTC	CAGGQWVETQYF	TRBV2	TRBJ2-5	NA	many	12
TGCAGTGCTAGCCGTGGGGACACTGAAGCTTTCTTT	CSASRGDTEAFF	TRBV20-1	TRBJ1-1	NA	many	12
TGTGCCAGCATCCGGGACAGAGCTATGAACACTGAAGCTTTCTTT	CASIRDRAMNTEAFF	TRBV7-9	TRBJ1-1	TRBD1	many	15
TGCAGTGCTAGAGATGGGGGGACTAGGAGTTTCACAGATACGCAGTATTTT	CSARDGGTRSFTDTQYF	TRBV20-1	TRBJ2-3	TRBD2	few	17
TGTGCCATCAGTGAGTCCAGGACAGCGATGAACACTGAAGCTTTCTTT	CAISESRTAMNTEAFF	TRBV10-3	TRBJ1-1	NA	many	16
TGTGCCAGCTCACCCTGGGGGGCGTTGAACACTGAAGCTTTCTTT	CASSPWGALNTEAFF	TRBV18	TRBJ1-1	NA	many	15
TGCGCCAGCAGCCAAGATTGGGAGAGGGGGACAGGGGAAAATCCCGGGGAGCTGTTTTTT	CASSQDWERGTGENPGELFF	TRBV4-3	TRBJ2-2	TRBD1	many	20
TGTGCCAGCAGCCCAGGGGACGGCCAGCCCCAGCATTTT	CASSPGDGQPQHF	TRBV7-2	TRBJ1-5	NA	NA	13
TGCAGTGCAAAAGGACGGGTCTCCTACAATGAGCAGTTCTTC	CSAKGRVSYNEQFF	TRBV20-1	TRBJ2-1	NA	many	14
TGTGCCAGCAGCCGAAGATCGTTGGGAGGAGAGACCCAGTACTTC	CASSRRSLGGETQYF	TRBV5-6	TRBJ2-5	NA	many	15
TGTGCCATCAGGCCCCTAGGAGGACGGGGAGAGCAGTTCTTC	CAIRPLGGRGEQFF	TRBV10-3	TRBJ2-1	NA	NA	14
TGTGCCAGCAGCCCGTGGAAGGGGGTGACAGATACGCAGTATTTT	CASSPWKGVTDTQYF	TRBV7-9	TRBJ2-3	NA	many	15
TGTGCCAGCAGCCAAGGGGCAGGGGGGGCGGGCACAGATACGCAGTATTTT	CASSQGAGGAGTDTQYF	TRBV4-2	TRBJ2-3	NA	NA	17
TGCGCCAGCAGCTTGGCCCAGGGTGAAGATACGCAGTATTTT	CASSLAQGEDTQYF	TRBV5-1	TRBJ2-3	NA	many	14
TGTGCCAGCAGCCGGGCCCTGTCAGAGACCCAGTACTTC	CASSRALSETQYF	TRBV7-3	TRBJ2-5	NA	many	13
TGTGCCAGCAGCCAAGATTGGGGAGGACAGGGAAGTGAAAAACTGTTTTTT	CASSQDWGGQGSEKLFF	TRBV4-2	TRBJ1-4	TRBD1	many	17
TGTGCCAGCAGTTTATCGATCTCATCACTAGCGGGGGGCTACGATACGCAGTATTTT	CASSLSISSLAGGYDTQYF	TRBV27	TRBJ2-3	TRBD2	few	19
TGTGCCAGCAGCACTAGCGGGGCAACAGATACGCAGTATTTT	CASSTSGATDTQYF	TRBV3-1	TRBJ2-3	TRBD2	many	14
TGCAGTGCTAGAGTGGCTGAGGAGACCCAGTACTTC	CSARVAEETQYF	TRBV20-1	TRBJ2-5	NA	many	12
TGTGCCAGCAGCCCCTCGAGAATATTTAATTCACCCCTCCACTTT	CASSPSRIFNSPLHF	TRBV7-2	TRBJ1-6	NA	few	15
TGTGCCTGGAGTGTAGGTAGCGGGGGACAAGAGACCCAGTACTTC	CAWSVGSGGQETQYF	TRBV30	TRBJ2-5	TRBD2	NA	15
TGTGCCAGTAGTATCGGTGGGGGACGAGGAGAGACCCAGTACTTC	CASSIGGGRGETQYF	TRBV19	TRBJ2-5	NA	NA	15
TGTGCCAGCAGTGCCACGGTCTGGGCCACAGATACGCAGTATTTT	CASSATVWATDTQYF	TRBV25-1	TRBJ2-3	NA	NA	15
TGTGCAAGTCCCGAGCCGCTACCCCTCCACTTT	CASPEPLPLHF	TRBV12-2	TRBJ1-6	NA	NA	11
TGTGCCAGCAGCTTAGCAGAACAGGGCGTCTATGGCTACACCTTC	CASSLAEQGVYGYTF	TRBV7-9	TRBJ1-2	NA	many	15
TGTGCCAGCCCGACCCCGGGACAAGAGTCCTACAATGAGCAGTTCTTC	CASPTPGQESYNEQFF	TRBV7-9	TRBJ2-1	NA	many	16
TGTGCCAGCAGTTTATCAGACTCTGGAAACACCATATATTTT	CASSLSDSGNTIYF	TRBV6-5	TRBJ1-3	NA	many	14
TGCAGTGCTCCCCCCGGGGGGGGCGGCACAGATACGCAGTATTTT	CSAPPGGGGTDTQYF	TRBV20-1	TRBJ2-3	TRBD2	many	15
TGTGCCAGTTCGCCTAGCGGGGGGCCTGCGGAGACCCAGTACTTC	CASSPSGGPAETQYF	TRBV19	TRBJ2-5	TRBD2	many	15
TGTGCCAGCAGTTTCAGGGGCTTCCAAGAGACCCAGTACTTC	CASSFRGFQETQYF	TRBV13	TRBJ2-5	NA	NA	14
TGTGCCAGCAGTTCCCCTTTTACTCATGAGCAGTTCTTC	CASSSPFTHEQFF	TRBV6-2/TRBV6-3	TRBJ2-1	NA	NA	13
TGTGCCAGCAGCCACCCTTCCAGGGGGAGCTCCTACAATGAGCAGTTCTTC	CASSHPSRGSSYNEQFF	TRBV14	TRBJ2-1	TRBD1	few	17
TGTGCCAGCAGCTCTATCGGGGACTATGGCTACACCTTC	CASSSIGDYGYTF	TRBV7-9	TRBJ1-2	NA	many	13
TGTGCCAGCGCCAGGGCTGGGGGGACAGATACGCAGTATTTT	CASARAGGTDTQYF	TRBV3-1	TRBJ2-3	NA	many	14
TGCATAGGACTAGGGTTGGGAGATACGCAGTATTTT	CIGLGLGDTQYF	TRBV20-1	TRBJ2-3	TRBD2	NA	12
TGCAGTGGTGGGATCGCGGGCACTGAAGCTTTCTTT	CSGGIAGTEAFF	TRBV20-1	TRBJ1-1	NA	many	12
TGTGCCAGCAGCTTAGAACTAGCGGCCCCAAACACAGATACGCAGTATTTT	CASSLELAAPNTDTQYF	TRBV7-9	TRBJ2-3	TRBD2	few	17
TGTGCCACCAGTGACCCTAGCGGGTACGGGACTTCCCCCAATGAGCAGTTCTTC	CATSDPSGYGTSPNEQFF	TRBV24-1	TRBJ2-1	TRBD2	few	18
TGTGCCATCAGTGAAACCGGTGACTATGGCTACACCTTC	CAISETGDYGYTF	TRBV10-3	TRBJ1-2	NA	many	13
TGTGCCAGCAGCAGCTCCGGGGTGGCAGATACGCAGTATTTT	CASSSSGVADTQYF	TRBV9	TRBJ2-3	NA	NA	14
TGTGCCAGCAGTTACTCGGTGGAGAAAAGGGGCACTGAAGCTTTCTTT	CASSYSVEKRGTEAFF	TRBV6-6	TRBJ1-1	NA	once	16